The rows below give T cell receptor beta chains drawn from one sample of a study of blood T cell repertoires in COVID-19. Produced via immunoSEQ multiplex PCR; TCRdb's table is partial and in-frame only. Among 200,000 to 300,000 clones listed, 80% to 90% were seen once. Sequenced sample: PBMCs or T cells enriched from blood (not recorded which). These receptors were collected from a man aged 50 to 59 who had been exposed to COVID-19. Both conserved end residues are part of each CDR3. The order of the fields is V gene, D gene, CDR3 protein. A D gene is named only where the DNA matches it firmly.

>TRBV18|TRBD1
CASSTQWTGKSNQPQHF
>TRBV9|TRBD1
CASSPGGTGGEQYF
>TRBV29-1|TRBD1
CSVEEGQGYYGYTF
>TRBV7-2|.
CASSLAGTSYEQYF
>TRBV2|.
CASSPLLQGDTQYF
>TRBV5-1|.
CATASGAQLDGYTF
>TRBV28|.
CASVTVNQPQHF
>TRBV5-1|TRBD2
CASSYGLAESSYNEQFF
>TRBV9|TRBD1
CASSGGQGYYGYTF
>TRBV5-6|.
CASSLSPAASYEQYF
>TRBV6-1|.
CASSEVIGVFSGNTIYF
>TRBV10-2|TRBD2
CASSERGLAGPIEQFF
>TRBV7-3|.
CASSQGQDYGYTF
>TRBV6-2/TRBV6-3|TRBD2
CASSYRFGTSGGALETQYF
>TRBV27|.
CASSLKRSLGAQGQPQHF
>TRBV14|TRBD1
CASSEQQGAKFF
>TRBV2|.
CASGQDRVGYTF
>TRBV6-5|.
CASSPSGVRETQYF
>TRBV5-1|.
CASRIQPNTEAFF
>TRBV5-5|.
CASSPGTTFYGYTF
>TRBV6-5|.
CASRAGRGSNQPQHF
>TRBV9|.
CASSVEGGQPQHF
>TRBV3-1/TRBV3-2|.
CASSQYMAQDTEAFF
>TRBV7-2|.
CASSLIGNTEAFF
>TRBV29-1|TRBD1
CSVGGGRRGTEAFF
>TRBV2|.
CASTRAEAFF
>TRBV24-1|TRBD2
CATGGSGGWNEQFF
>TRBV27|.
CASSLKLRGTEAFF
>TRBV10-1|.
CASKPTGVNEKLFF